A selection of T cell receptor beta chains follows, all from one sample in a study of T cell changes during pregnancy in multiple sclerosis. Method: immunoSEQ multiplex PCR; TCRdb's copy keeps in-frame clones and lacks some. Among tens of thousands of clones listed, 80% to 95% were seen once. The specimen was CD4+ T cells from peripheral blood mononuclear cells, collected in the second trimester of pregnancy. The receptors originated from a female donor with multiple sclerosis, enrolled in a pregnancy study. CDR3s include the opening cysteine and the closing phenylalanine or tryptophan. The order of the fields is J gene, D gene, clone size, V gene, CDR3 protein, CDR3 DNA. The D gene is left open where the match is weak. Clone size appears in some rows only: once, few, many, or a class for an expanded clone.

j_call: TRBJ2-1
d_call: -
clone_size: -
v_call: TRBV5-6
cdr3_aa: CASSIGLASNEQFF
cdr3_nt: TGTGCCAGCAGTATTGGCCTAGCGTCCAATGAGCAGTTCTTC

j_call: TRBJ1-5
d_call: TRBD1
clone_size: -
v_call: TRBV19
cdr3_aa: CASSTRTGHYQPQHF
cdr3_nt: TGTGCCAGTAGTACTCGGACAGGGCACTACCAGCCCCAGCATTTT

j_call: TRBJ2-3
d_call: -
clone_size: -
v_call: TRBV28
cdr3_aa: CAAGKGGTDTQYF
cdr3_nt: TGTGCCGCGGGGAAGGGAGGCACAGATACGCAGTATTTT

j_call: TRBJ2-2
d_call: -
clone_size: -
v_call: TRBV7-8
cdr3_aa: CASSLDSNTGELFF
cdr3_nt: TGTGCCAGCAGCTTAGACAGCAACACCGGGGAGCTGTTTTTT

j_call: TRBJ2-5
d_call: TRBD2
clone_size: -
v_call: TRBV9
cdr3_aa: CASSVRTSGRETQYF
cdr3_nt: TGTGCCAGCAGCGTAAGGACTAGCGGGAGAGAGACCCAGTACTTC

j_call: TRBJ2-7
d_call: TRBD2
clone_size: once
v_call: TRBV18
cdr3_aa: CASSRTSGDYEQYF
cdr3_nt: TGTGCCAGCTCAAGGACTAGCGGGGACTACGAGCAGTACTTC

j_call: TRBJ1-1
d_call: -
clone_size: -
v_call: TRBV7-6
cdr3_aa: CASSSRGNTEAFF
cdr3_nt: TGTGCCAGCAGCTCCAGGGGGAACACTGAAGCTTTCTTT

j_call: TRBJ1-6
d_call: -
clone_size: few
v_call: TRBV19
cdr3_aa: CASSISENSPLHF
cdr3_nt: TGTGCCAGTAGTATTTCGGAGAATTCACCCCTCCACTTT

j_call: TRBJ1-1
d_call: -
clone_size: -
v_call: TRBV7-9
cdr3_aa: CASRPEPEAFF
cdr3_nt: TGTGCCAGCCGCCCTGAGCCTGAAGCTTTCTTT

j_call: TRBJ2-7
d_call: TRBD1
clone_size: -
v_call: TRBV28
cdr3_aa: CASSAGQGAAEQYF
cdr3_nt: TGTGCCAGCAGTGCCGGACAGGGGGCGGCCGAGCAGTACTTC

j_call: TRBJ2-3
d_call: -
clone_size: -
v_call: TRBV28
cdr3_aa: CASSLNRVTQYF
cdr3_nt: TGTGCCAGCAGTTTGAACAGGGTAACGCAGTATTTT

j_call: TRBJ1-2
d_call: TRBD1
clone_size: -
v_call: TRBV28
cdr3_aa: CASVVDRGRNYGYTF
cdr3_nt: TGTGCCAGCGTCGTGGACAGGGGTCGTAACTATGGCTACACCTTC

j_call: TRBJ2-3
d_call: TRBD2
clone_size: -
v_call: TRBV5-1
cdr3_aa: CASSGGLAGFLTDTQYF
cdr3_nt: TGCGCCAGCAGCGGGGGACTAGCGGGGTTTCTCACAGATACGCAGTATTTT

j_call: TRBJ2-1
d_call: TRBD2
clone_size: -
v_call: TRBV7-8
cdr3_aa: CASSLIQGLVREQFF
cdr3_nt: TGTGCCAGCAGCTTAATCCAGGGACTAGTACGTGAGCAGTTCTTC

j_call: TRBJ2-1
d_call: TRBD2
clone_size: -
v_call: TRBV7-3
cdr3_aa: CASSPGTSYYNEQFF
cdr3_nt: TGTGCCAGCAGCCCAGGGACTAGCTACTACAATGAGCAGTTCTTC

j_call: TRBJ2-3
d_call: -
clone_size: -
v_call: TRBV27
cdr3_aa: CASSLGTGTRSDTQYF
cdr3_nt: TGTGCCAGCAGTTTGGGTACAGGGACGAGATCAGATACGCAGTATTTT

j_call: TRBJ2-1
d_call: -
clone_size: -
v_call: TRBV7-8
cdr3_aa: CASSLGRGAGYNEQFF
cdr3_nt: TGTGCCAGCAGCCTCGGACGGGGGGCGGGATACAATGAGCAGTTCTTC

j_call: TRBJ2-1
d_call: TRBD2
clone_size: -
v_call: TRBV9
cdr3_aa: CASSVGRRGFEQFF
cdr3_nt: TGTGCCAGCAGCGTAGGACGGCGGGGGTTTGAGCAGTTCTTC

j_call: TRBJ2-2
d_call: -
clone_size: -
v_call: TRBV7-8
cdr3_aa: CASSFRGRAGGELFF
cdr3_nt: TGTGCCAGCAGCTTTCGGGGGAGAGCTGGCGGGGAGCTGTTTTTT

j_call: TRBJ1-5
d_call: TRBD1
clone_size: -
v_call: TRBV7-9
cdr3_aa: CASSLGIGGGNQPQHF
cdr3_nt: TGTGCCAGCAGCTTAGGGATAGGGGGCGGCAATCAGCCCCAGCATTTT

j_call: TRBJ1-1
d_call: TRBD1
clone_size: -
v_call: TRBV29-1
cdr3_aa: CSVTGQGSAEAFF
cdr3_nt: TGCAGCGTGACGGGACAGGGGAGTGCCGAAGCTTTCTTT

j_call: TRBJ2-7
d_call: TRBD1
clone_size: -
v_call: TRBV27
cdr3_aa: CASSPRDRPYEQYF
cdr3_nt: TGTGCCAGCAGTCCCAGGGACAGACCCTACGAGCAGTACTTC

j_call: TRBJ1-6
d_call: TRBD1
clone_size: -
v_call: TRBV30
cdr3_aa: CAWKTGEIIWSYNSPLHF
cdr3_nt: TGTGCCTGGAAAACAGGGGAGATTATATGGTCCTATAATTCACCCCTCCACTTT

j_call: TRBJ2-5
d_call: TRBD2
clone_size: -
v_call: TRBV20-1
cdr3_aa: CSARAGGQDF
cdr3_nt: TGCAGTGCCAGAGCGGGAGGCCAGGACTTC

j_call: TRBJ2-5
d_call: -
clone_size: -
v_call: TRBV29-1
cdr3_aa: CSVGAEVPHF
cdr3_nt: TGCAGCGTAGGCGCGGAGGTTCCACACTTC

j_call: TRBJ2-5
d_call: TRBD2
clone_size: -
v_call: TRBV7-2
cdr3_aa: CASSVGRLAGGLQETQYF
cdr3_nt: TGTGCCAGCAGCGTCGGAAGACTAGCGGGGGGCTTACAAGAGACCCAGTACTTC

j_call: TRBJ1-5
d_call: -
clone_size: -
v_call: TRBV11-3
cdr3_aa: CASSFSGSDQPQHF
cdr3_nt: TGTGCCAGCAGCTTTTCGGGGTCCGATCAGCCCCAGCATTTT

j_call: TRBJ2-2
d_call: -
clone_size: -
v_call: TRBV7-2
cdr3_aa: CASSLVTGGGAGELFF
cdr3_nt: TGTGCCAGCAGCTTAGTAACGGGGGGCGGGGCCGGGGAGCTGTTTTTT

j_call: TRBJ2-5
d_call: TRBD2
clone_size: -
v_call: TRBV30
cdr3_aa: CAWGLAGVETQYF
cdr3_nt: TGTGCCTGGGGACTAGCGGGGGTGGAGACCCAGTACTTC

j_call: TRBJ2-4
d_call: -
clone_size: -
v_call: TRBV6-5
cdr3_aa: CASGELLKNIQYF
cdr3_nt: TGTGCCAGCGGAGAGTTACTTAAAAACATTCAGTACTTC

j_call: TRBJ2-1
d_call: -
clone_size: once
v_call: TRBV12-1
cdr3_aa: CASSPTRDRAYNEQFF
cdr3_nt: TGTGCCAGCAGCCCTACCCGGGACAGGGCCTACAATGAGCAGTTCTTC

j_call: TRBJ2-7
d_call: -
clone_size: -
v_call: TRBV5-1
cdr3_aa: CASSVGQLYEQYF
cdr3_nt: TGCGCCAGCAGCGTCGGACAGCTCTACGAGCAGTACTTC

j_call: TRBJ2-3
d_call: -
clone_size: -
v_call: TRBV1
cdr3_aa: CTSSQSTSGFPDTQYF
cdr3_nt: TGCACCAGCAGCCAGTCGACTAGCGGGTTCCCAGATACGCAGTATTTT

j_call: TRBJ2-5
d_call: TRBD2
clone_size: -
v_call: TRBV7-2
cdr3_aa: CASSGGGEGTQYF
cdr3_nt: TGTGCCAGCAGCGGCGGGGGGGAAGGGACCCAGTACTTC

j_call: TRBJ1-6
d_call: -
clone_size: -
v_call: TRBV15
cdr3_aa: CATSSQGGSPLHF
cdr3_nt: TGTGCCACCAGCAGTCAGGGTGGCTCACCCCTCCACTTT

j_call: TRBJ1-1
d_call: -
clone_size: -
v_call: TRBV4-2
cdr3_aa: CASSQDYEETEAFF
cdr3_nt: TGTGCCAGCAGCCAAGATTATGAGGAAACTGAAGCTTTCTTT

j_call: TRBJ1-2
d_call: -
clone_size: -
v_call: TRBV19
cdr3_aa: CASSMRSGVYGYTF
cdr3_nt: TGTGCCAGTAGTATGAGGTCGGGGGTGTACGGCTACACCTTC

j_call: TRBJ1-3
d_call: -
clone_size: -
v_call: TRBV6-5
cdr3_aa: CASSYSGGRRNTIYF
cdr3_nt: TGTGCCAGCAGTTACTCAGGGGGACGACGAAACACCATATATTTT

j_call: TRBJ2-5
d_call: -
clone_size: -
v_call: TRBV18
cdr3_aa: CASSLGTRGRETQYF
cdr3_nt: TGTGCCAGCTCACTAGGGACACGGGGCCGGGAGACCCAGTACTTC

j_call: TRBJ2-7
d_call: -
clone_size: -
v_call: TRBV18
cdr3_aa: CASSPLSKDEQYF
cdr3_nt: TGTGCCAGCTCACCACTGAGCAAAGACGAGCAGTACTTC

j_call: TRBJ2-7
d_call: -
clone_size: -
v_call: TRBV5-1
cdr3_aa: CASSSWPGPYEQYF
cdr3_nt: TGCGCCAGCAGCTCCTGGCCAGGCCCCTACGAGCAGTACTTC

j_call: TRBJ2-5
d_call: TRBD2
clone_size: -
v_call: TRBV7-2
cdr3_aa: CASSLGLAGRRVETQYF
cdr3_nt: TGTGCCAGCAGCTTAGGGCTAGCGGGAAGGCGCGTTGAGACCCAGTACTTC

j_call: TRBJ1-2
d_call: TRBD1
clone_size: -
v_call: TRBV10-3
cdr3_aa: CAISDRDGGGTGYTF
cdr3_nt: TGTGCCATCAGTGATAGGGACGGAGGGGGCACTGGCTACACCTTC

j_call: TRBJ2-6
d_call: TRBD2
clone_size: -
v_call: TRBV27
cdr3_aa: CASGAAGPRSGANVLTF
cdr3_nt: TGTGCCAGCGGAGCAGCGGGGCCTCGCTCTGGGGCCAACGTCCTGACTTTC

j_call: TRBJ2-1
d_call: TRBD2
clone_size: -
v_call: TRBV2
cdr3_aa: CASSGLAVNEQFF
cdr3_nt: TGTGCCAGCAGCGGACTAGCGGTCAATGAGCAGTTCTTC